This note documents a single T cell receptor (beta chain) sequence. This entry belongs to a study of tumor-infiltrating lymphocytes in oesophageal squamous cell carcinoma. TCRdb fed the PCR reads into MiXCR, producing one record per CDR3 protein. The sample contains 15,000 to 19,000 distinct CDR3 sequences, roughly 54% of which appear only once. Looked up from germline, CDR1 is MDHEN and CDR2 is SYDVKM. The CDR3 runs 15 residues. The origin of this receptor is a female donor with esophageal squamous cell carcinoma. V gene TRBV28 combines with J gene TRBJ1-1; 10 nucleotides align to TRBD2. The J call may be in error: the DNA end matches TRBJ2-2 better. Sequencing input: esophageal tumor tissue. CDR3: CASSLLAGDTGELFF. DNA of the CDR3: TGTGCCAGCAGTTTACTAGCGGGGGACACCGGGGAGCTGTTTTTT.